Below are 25 T cell receptor beta chains sequenced from a single sample in a study of early T cells in non-severe SARS-CoV-2 infection (dated by TCRdb to the early 2020s). Preparation of the library involved 5' RACE. For sequencing, a NextSeq 500 was employed. TCRdb itself trimmed the public reads at Q25 with fastp, ran MiXCR and retained productive beta chains. Identical CDR3 protein sequences are pooled into one entry, listed with their most common genes and DNA. The sample profile shows some 62,000 distinct CDR3 sequences; 7.5% to 9% of them were found once. The ten largest clones take up around 15% of the sample. The material sequenced was whole blood, taken at baseline. The receptors shown here come from an adult who was a healthcare worker with PCR-confirmed SARS-CoV-2 infection or an uninfected control (not recorded which).

This chain connects TRBV14 to TRBJ2-2; D gene unclear. This CDR3 contains 14 residues. Germline CDR1 and CDR2: SGHDN and FVKESK. V was pared by 0 bases and J by 6 bases, with 8 bases between. The CDR3 sequence: CASSQDVWAGELFF. The CDR3 DNA follows: TGTGCCAGCAGCCAAGATGTTTGGGCCGGGGAGCTGTTTTTT.

This clonotype came up many times. The J gene is TRBJ2-1, the V gene TRBV18; TRBD1 might be the D (5 bases). Trimming removed 3 bases from V and 2 bases from J, with 11 bases in between. Germline CDR1 reads KGHSH; CDR2 reads LQKENI. The CDR3 sequence is 15 residues long. The CDR3 nucleotides are TGTGCCAGCTCACCGACAGTCACCCCCTACAATGAGCAGTTCTTC. It codes for CASSPTVTPYNEQFF.

This clonotype showed up many times. V and J are TRBV18 and TRBJ1-4; perhaps TRBD1 as D (6 bases). The germline CDR1 and CDR2 sequences are KGHSH and LQKENI. The V end was cut by 3 bases, the J end by 8 bases, with 16 bases between. The CDR3 runs to 15 residues. The CDR3 spells CASSPSDGGGEKLFF. The CDR3 DNA reads as TGTGCCAGCTCACCTTCGGATGGGGGCGGAGAAAAACTGTTTTTT.

This clonotype has a handful of counts. V usage is TRBV10-3 and J usage is TRBJ1-2; tentatively, D is TRBD1 (5 bases). Germline lookup yields CDR1 ENHRY and CDR2 SYGVKD. The CDR3 sequence is 12 residues long. V was shortened by 8 bases and J by 8 bases, with 15 bases between the two germline ends. The CDR3 here is CAIFGAGKGYTF. DNA of the CDR3: TGTGCCATCTTCGGGGCAGGGAAAGGCTACACCTTC.

The chain uses TRBV5-1 and TRBJ1-4; TRBD1 might be the D (5 bases). Trimming stripped 5 bases from V and 10 bases from J, with 15 bases between. Germline CDR1 reads SGHRS; CDR2 reads YFSETQ. The CDR3 has 13 amino acids. The CDR3 bases are TGCGCCAGCAGGGGGGAAGAGGTCGGAAAACTGTTTTTT. This sequence encodes CASRGEEVGKLFF.

This clonotype showed up many times. V is TRBV9 and J is TRBJ2-6; possible D gene TRBD2, 5 bases. CDR1 SGDLS and CDR2 YYNGEE come from the germline V gene. Trimming removed 0 bases at V and 1 base at J, with 8 bases between. The CDR3 is made up of 16 amino acids. CDR3 sequence (DNA): TGTGCCAGCAGCGTAGGTGGAGGTTCTGGGGCCAACGTCCTGACTTTC. Amino acid sequence: CASSVGGGSGANVLTF.

This clonotype was seen at least ten times. This chain uses TRBV4-2 with TRBJ2-3, with 11 bases identical to TRBD2. The trim removed 2 bases at V and 0 bases at J, leaving 7 bases unmatched. The V gene's germline CDR1 is LGHNA and CDR2 YNFKEQ. The CDR3 runs to 18 residues. The CDR3 loop reads CASSQRLAGGISTDTQYF. The CDR3 region has the DNA TGTGCCAGCAGCCAACGGCTAGCGGGAGGTATAAGCACAGATACGCAGTATTTT.

The chain has TRBV7-8 and TRBJ1-1; D unresolved. Germline loops: CDR1 SGHVS, CDR2 FQNEAQ. Trimming took 3 bases from V and 1 from J, leaving 6 bases between them. The CDR3 has 13 amino acids. CDR3 coding DNA: TGTGCCAGCAGCTTCCGACAGAACACTGAAGCTTTCTTT. Encoded protein: CASSFRQNTEAFF.

This chain joins TRBV5-1 and TRBJ2-3; D is unresolved. CDR3 length: 14 amino acids. Between the trimmed V and J ends, which lost 2 bases and 1 base, there was a span of 8 bases. Germline V gives CDR1 SGHRS, CDR2 YFSETQ. In DNA, the CDR3 is TGCGCCAGCAGCTTACGGTCCCGCACAGATACGCAGTATTTT. Its protein is CASSLRSRTDTQYF.

This clonotype has a count of ten or more. This sequence joins TRBV4-2 and TRBJ2-1; D might be TRBD2 (5 bases). Per the germline V gene, CDR1 is LGHNA and CDR2 is YNFKEQ. The CDR3 totals 18 residues. V lost 1 base to trimming and J lost 6 bases, with 22 bases between them. For the CDR3, the DNA is TGTGCCAGCAGCCAAGGTATGACTGGCGGGCTAATCCTCAATGAGCAGTTCTTC. Encoded protein: CASSQGMTGGLILNEQFF.

This clonotype came up a few times. V is TRBV7-3 and J is TRBJ2-1; 10 positions match TRBD1. V dropped 4 bases and J dropped 8; count of bases not matched to a gene: 5. The CDR3 is 14 amino acids. Germline V gives CDR1 SGHTA, CDR2 FQGTGA. CDR3: CASSSRDRGDEQFF. The CDR3 bases are TGTGCCAGCAGCTCCCGGGACAGGGGTGATGAGCAGTTCTTC.

The sample holds a few counts of this clonotype. The chain uses TRBV2 and TRBJ1-5; tentative D call: TRBD1 (6 bases). CDR1 SNHLY and CDR2 FYNNEI come from the germline V gene. The CDR3 sequence is 13 residues long. Trimming shortened V by 7 bases and J by 6 bases, and 13 bases separated the two germline ends. The CDR3 region is CASTGGLGQPQHF. CDR3 DNA: TGTGCCAGCACCGGGGGGCTCGGTCAGCCCCAGCATTTT.

This chain joins TRBV18 and TRBJ2-2; tentative D call: TRBD2 (5 bases). Deletions cut 0 bases from V and 7 bases from J, with 15 bases between. The length of the CDR3 is 16 residues. The germline gives CDR1 KGHSH, CDR2 LQKENI. CDR3 nucleotide sequence: TGTGCCAGCTCACCACCGTACGGGAAGGCGAACGGGGAGCTGTTTTTT. Translated, it gives CASSPPYGKANGELFF.

The gene calls are TRBV7-9 and TRBJ1-5; a weak D match, TRBD1 (5 bases). This CDR3 is 15 amino acids long. The germline V gene encodes CDR1 SEHNR and CDR2 FQNEAQ (reference sequence). Trimming took off 4 bases at V and 0 bases at J, with 10 bases between the two ends. The CDR3 is CASSSDKTSNQPQHF. As DNA, the CDR3 is TGTGCCAGCAGCTCGGACAAGACTAGCAATCAGCCCCAGCATTTT.

J is TRBJ2-7 and V is TRBV29-1; possibly TRBD1 or TRBD2 for D (6 bases each). Germline V gene data show CDR1 as SQVTM and CDR2 as ANQGSEA. This CDR3 spans 14 amino acids. Trimming took off 7 bases at V and 0 bases at J, with 16 bases between the two ends. The CDR3 is CSAMVGGSSYEQYF. In nucleotides, the CDR3 is TGCAGCGCCATGGTAGGGGGGAGCTCCTACGAGCAGTACTTC.

This chain connects TRBV19 to TRBJ1-5; perhaps TRBD1 as D (5 bases). This CDR3 has 13 amino acids. The V end was cut by 3 bases, the J end by 7 bases, with 10 bases between. Per the germline V gene, CDR1 is LNHDA and CDR2 is SQIVND (reference sequence). CDR3 DNA: TGTGCCAGTAGTATTGGGGGGATGCAGCCCCAGCATTTT. Amino acid sequence: CASSIGGMQPQHF.

Comment on this clonotype: One end of the junction does not line up with germline, which may come from a read error. V usage is TRBV24-1 and J usage is TRBJ1-2; no clear D. Per the germline V gene, CDR1 is KGHDR and CDR2 is SFDVKD. The CDR3 length is 14 residues. CDR3 sequence: CVTSEHSRNYGYTF. CDR3 nucleotide sequence: TGTGTCACCAGTGAACATTCACGTAACTATGGCTACACCTTC.

The rearrangement links TRBV20-1 to TRBJ2-1; the D gene is possibly TRBD2 (6 bases). The V gene lost 2 bases and the J gene lost 0 bases, with 14 bases spanning the gap. The CDR3 length is 16 residues. CDR1 is DFQATT, CDR2 SNEGSKA, per germline (reference sequence). The CDR3 coding sequence is TGCAGTGCTAGACCCTCGGGGGAAGGCTCCTACAATGAGCAGTTCTTC. Its protein is CSARPSGEGSYNEQFF.

The table lists this clonotype with a few counts. The chain is built from TRBV7-6 and TRBJ1-2; 11 bases line up with TRBD1. The junction had 2 bases not matched to a gene; V was cut back by 1 base and J by 4 bases. The germline CDR1 and CDR2 sequences are SGHVS and FNYEAQ. The length of the CDR3 is 15 residues. This chain's CDR3 is CASSLGGTGGYGYTF. The CDR3 nucleotides read TGTGCCAGCAGCTTAGGTGGGACAGGGGGCTATGGCTACACCTTC.

V is TRBV7-6 and J is TRBJ2-3; D gene uncertain. Per the germline V gene, CDR1 is SGHVS and CDR2 is FNYEAQ. The CDR3 sequence is 17 residues long. Trimming left V 0 bases short and J 2 bases short, with 15 bases between. The CDR3 bases are TGTGCCAGCAGCTTAGCGCCTTGGCGGAGTCTCACAGATACGCAGTATTTT. It encodes CASSLAPWRSLTDTQYF.

This clonotype was counted only a few times. The V call is TRBV7-3, the J call TRBJ2-1; 8 bases agree with TRBD2. The V segment lost 6 bases and the J segment 6 bases; nucleotides outside the gene matches: 13. This CDR3 is 16 amino acids long. The V gene's germline CDR1 is SGHTA and CDR2 FQGTGA. The CDR3 DNA sequence: TGTGCCAGCAGTCCCAACCGGGAGGGCCTAACCAATGAGCAGTTCTTC. Protein sequence: CASSPNREGLTNEQFF.

The chain employs TRBV5-1 and TRBJ2-5; no definite D call. The V gene's germline CDR1 is SGHRS and CDR2 YFSETQ. Trimming cost V 6 bases and J 0 bases, with 9 bases left between them. The CDR3 is 13 amino acids. The CDR3 sequence is CASTDLYQETQYF. The CDR3 coding sequence is TGCGCCAGCACAGACTTGTACCAAGAGACCCAGTACTTC.

V and J are TRBV18 and TRBJ2-7, with 7 bases fitting TRBD1. Germline V gene data show CDR1 as KGHSH and CDR2 as LQKENI. The CDR3 extends over 14 amino acids. V dropped 0 bases and J dropped 4; count of bases not matched to a gene: 3. CDR3 region: CASSPPTGLYEQYF. The CDR3 bases are TGTGCCAGCTCACCACCGACAGGGCTATACGAGCAGTACTTC.

This clonotype showed up many times. V and J are TRBV13 and TRBJ2-7; weak D call: TRBD1 (6 bases). The CDR3 has 12 residues. Per germline, CDR1 PRHDT and CDR2 FYEKMQ (reference sequence). Trimming stripped 5 bases from V and 5 bases from J, with 10 bases between. CDR3 region: CASSPGGHEQYF. Here the CDR3 DNA reads TGTGCCAGCAGCCCTGGGGGCCACGAGCAGTACTTC.

As to this clonotype: One end of the junction fails to match germline, which may point to a read error. The V call is TRBV5-4, the J call TRBJ2-7; TRBD2 aligns across 13 bases. This CDR3 has 15 residues. Germline V gives CDR1 SGHNT, CDR2 YYREEE (reference sequence). CDR3 sequence: CASSFSGTSGTPGDF. CDR3 nucleotide sequence: TGTGCCAGCAGCTTTTCCGGGACTAGCGGGACTCCTGGGGACTTC.